This T cell receptor (beta chain) appears in the sequencing data of a study of beta chain features in type 1 diabetes. The study, taken as a whole, reports: Researchers report that Type 1 diabetes patients had moderately but significantly shorter TCRB CDR3s across all four CD4+ subsets.

The entirety of the isolated RNA underwent reverse transcription, so expressed TCRB transcripts were sequenced. Assay: immunoSEQ multiplex PCR; the TCRdb copy retains only in-frame clones and omits some. The sample includes about 260,000 clones, roughly 21% of them seen just once. Comments on this clone: As yet, its antigen is unknown.

The CDR3 totals 17 residues. The V end lost 5 bases, the J end lost 2 bases, and 19 bases lay between the germline ends. Germline-derived CDR1 and CDR2 are MGHRA and YSYEKL. This clonotype was sampled from a woman in her 40s with type 1 diabetes. J is TRBJ2-4 and V is TRBV4-1; D may be TRBD2 (7 bases). The sample was naive CD4+ T cells from blood. This chain's CDR3 is CASSSTRRGAPKNIQYF. The CDR3 DNA reads TGCGCCAGCAGCTCCACTCGACGGGGGGCTCCCAAAAACATTCAGTACTTC.